This T cell receptor beta chain was found in a study of blood T cell repertoires in COVID-19. Study context: Acute and convalescent COVID-19 specimens originated in the United States, Italy and Spain. PBMCs, B-cell-depleted T cells, or T cells provided the cDNA or gDNA that made up the material.

Authors' methods: Reference gene primer amplification gave nucleated cell count estimates. Produced via immunoSEQ multiplex PCR; TCRdb's table is partial and in-frame only. Clonal size and the V and J genes are those of that table, whereas D and trimming came from the DNA. This sample has 270,000 or so clones, with roughly 89% found just once. The V gene's germline CDR1 is SGHRS and CDR2 YFSETQ. V lost 0 bases and J 6 bases, leaving 13 bases between the germline ends. This CDR3 has 15 residues. This sequence originates from a young woman with COVID-19, enrolled during active disease. The sequencing input was peripheral blood. The rearrangement links TRBV5-1 to TRBJ2-1; D unclear. CDR3 coding DNA: TGCGCCAGCAGCTTGGCGTCGTCTTTTTCCAATGAGCAGTTCTTC. Translation: CASSLASSFSNEQFF.